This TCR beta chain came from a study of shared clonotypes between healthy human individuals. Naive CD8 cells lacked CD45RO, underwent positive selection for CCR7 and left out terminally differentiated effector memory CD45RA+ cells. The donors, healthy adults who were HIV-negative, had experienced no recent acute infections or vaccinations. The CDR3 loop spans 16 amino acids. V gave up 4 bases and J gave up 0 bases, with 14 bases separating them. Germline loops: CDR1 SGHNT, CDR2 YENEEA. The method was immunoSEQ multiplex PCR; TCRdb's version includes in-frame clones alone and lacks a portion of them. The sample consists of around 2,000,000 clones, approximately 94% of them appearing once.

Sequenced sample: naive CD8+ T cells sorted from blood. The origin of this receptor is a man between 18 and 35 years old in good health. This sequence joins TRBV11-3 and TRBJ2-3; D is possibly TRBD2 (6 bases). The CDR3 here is CASSSRFGSSTDTQYF. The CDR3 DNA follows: TGTGCCAGCAGCTCGAGATTCGGGAGTAGCACAGATACGCAGTATTTT.